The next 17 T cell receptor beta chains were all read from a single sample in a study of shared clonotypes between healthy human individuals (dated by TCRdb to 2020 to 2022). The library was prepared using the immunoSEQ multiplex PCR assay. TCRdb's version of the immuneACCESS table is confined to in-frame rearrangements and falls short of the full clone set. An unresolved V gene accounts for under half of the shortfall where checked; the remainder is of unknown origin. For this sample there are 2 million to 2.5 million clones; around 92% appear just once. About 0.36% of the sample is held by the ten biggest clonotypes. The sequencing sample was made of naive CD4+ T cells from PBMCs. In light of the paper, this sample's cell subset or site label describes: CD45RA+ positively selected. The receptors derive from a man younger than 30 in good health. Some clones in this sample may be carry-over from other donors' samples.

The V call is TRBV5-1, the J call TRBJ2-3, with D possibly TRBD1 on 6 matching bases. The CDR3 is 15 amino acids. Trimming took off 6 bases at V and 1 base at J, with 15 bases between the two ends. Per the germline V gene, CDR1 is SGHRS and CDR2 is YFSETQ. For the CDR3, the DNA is TGCGCCAGCACGGAACAGGGTGGGGGCACAGATACGCAGTATTTT. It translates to CASTEQGGGTDTQYF.

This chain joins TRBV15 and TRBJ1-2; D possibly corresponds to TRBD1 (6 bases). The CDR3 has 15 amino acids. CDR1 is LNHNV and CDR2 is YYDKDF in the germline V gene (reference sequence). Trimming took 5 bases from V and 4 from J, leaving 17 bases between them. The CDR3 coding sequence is TGTGCCACCAGCCCCCGGCTTGGGGGCTTCTATGGCTACACCTTC. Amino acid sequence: CATSPRLGGFYGYTF.

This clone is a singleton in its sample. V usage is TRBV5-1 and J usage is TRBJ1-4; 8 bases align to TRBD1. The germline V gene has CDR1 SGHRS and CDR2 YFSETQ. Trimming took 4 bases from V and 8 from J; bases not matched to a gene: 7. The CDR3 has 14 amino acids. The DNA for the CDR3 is TGCGCCAGCAGCCCGACAGGGGTAGGCGAAAAACTGTTTTTT. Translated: CASSPTGVGEKLFF.

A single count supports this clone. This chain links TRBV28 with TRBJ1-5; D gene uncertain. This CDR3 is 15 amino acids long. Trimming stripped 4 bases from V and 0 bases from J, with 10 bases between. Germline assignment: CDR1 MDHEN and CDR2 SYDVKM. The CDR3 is CASSSSWGSNQPQHF. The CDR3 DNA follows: TGTGCCAGCAGTTCAAGCTGGGGTAGCAATCAGCCCCAGCATTTT.

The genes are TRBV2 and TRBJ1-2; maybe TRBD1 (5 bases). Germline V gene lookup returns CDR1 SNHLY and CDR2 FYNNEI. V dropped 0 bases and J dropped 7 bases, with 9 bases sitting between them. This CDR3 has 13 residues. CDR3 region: CASSEAGRGGYTF. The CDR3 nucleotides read TGTGCCAGCAGTGAAGCCGGAAGGGGTGGCTACACCTTC. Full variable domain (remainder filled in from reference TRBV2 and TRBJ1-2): EPEVTQTPSHQVTQMGQEVILRCVPISNHLYFYWYRQILGQKVEFLVSFYNNEISEKSEIFDDQFSVERPDGSNFTLKIRSTKLEDSAMYFCASSEAGRGGYTFGSGTRLTVV.

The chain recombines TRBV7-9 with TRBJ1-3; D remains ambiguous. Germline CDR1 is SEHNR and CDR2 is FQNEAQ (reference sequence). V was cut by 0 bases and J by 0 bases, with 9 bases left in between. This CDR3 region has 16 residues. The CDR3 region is CASSLAGPYSGNTIYF. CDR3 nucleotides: TGTGCCAGCAGCTTAGCCGGACCTTACTCTGGAAACACCATATATTTT.

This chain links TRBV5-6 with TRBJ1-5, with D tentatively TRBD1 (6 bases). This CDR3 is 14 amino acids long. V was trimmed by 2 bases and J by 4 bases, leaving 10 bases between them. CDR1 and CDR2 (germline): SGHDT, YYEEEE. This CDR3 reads CASSFSGQNQPQHF. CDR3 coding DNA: TGTGCCAGCAGCTTTAGTGGACAGAATCAGCCCCAGCATTTT.

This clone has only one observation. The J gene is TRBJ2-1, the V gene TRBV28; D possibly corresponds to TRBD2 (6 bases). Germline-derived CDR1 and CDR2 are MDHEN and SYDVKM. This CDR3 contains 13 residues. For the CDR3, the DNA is TGTGCGACCGGCGGGGTCACCTACAATGAGCAGTTCTTC. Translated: CATGGVTYNEQFF.

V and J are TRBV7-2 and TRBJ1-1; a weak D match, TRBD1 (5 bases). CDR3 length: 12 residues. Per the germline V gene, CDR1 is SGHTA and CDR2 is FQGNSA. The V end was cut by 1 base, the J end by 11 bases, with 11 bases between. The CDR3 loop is CASSLGQRGAFF. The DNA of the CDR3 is TGTGCCAGCAGCTTAGGTCAGAGGGGCGCTTTCTTT.

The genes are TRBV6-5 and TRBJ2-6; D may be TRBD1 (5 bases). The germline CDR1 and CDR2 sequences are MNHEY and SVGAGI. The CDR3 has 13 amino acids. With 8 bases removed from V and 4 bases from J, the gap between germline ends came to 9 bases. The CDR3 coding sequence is TGTGCCAGCGGGGCGCAGGGGGCCAACGTCCTGACTTTC. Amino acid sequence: CASGAQGANVLTF.

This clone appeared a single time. CDR3 nucleotide sequence: TGTGCCAGTAGTAGCGGGAGGGCCCCCAATGAGCAGTTCTTC. Its translation: CASSSGRAPNEQFF. V is TRBV19 and J is TRBJ2-1; TRBD2 aligns across 9 bases. Germline trimming cut 4 bases from V and 6 bases from J; bases unmatched to any gene: 4. Per germline, CDR1 LNHDA and CDR2 SQIVND (reference sequence). The CDR3 consists of 14 residues.

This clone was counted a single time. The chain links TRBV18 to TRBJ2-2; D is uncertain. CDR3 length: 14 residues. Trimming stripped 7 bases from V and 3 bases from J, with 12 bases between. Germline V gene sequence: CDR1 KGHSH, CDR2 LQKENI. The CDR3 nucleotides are TGTGCCAGCTGCGACGGGTGGTACACCGGGGAGCTGTTTTTT. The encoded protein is CASCDGWYTGELFF. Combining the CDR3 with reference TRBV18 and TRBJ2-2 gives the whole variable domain NAGVMQNPRHLVRRRGQEARLRCSPMKGHSHVYWYRQLPEEGLKFMVYLQKENIIDESGMPKERFSAEFPKEGPSILRIQQVVRGDSAAYFCASCDGWYTGELFFGEGSRLTVL.

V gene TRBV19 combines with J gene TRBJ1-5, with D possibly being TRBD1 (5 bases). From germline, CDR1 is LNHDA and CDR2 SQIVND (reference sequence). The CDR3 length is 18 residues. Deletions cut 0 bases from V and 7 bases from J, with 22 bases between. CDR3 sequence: CASSIDLLRRQGGQPQHF. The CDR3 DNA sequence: TGTGCCAGTAGTATAGATCTATTGCGGCGGCAGGGTGGCCAGCCCCAGCATTTT.

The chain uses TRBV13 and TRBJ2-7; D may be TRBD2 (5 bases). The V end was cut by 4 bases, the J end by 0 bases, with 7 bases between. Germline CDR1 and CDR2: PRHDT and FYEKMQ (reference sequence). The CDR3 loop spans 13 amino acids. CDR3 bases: TGTGCCAGCAGCTCCCGGGACTCCTACGAGCAGTACTTC. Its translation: CASSSRDSYEQYF.

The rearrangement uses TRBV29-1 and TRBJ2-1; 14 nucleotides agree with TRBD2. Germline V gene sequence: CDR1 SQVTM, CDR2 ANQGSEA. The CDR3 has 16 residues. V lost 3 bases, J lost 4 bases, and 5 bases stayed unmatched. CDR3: CSVDTRLAGGYNEQFF. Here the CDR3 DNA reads TGCAGCGTTGATACCCGACTAGCGGGAGGGTACAATGAGCAGTTCTTC.

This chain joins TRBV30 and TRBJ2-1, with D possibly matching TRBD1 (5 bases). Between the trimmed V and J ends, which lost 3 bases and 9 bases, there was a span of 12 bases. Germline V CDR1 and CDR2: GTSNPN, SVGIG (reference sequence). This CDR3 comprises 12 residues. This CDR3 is CAWRKGPREQFF. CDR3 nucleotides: TGTGCCTGGAGAAAGGGGCCGCGTGAGCAGTTCTTC.

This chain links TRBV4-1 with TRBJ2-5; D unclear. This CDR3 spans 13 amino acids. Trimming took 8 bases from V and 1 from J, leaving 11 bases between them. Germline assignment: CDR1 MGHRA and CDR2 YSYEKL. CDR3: CASSRLLQETQYF. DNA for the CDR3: TGCGCCAGCTCTCGACTGCTCCAAGAGACCCAGTACTTC.